These 8 T cell receptor beta chains were sequenced from one sample in a study of cytomegalovirus exposure and HLA in healthy donors. A multiplex PCR was run with 60 Vbeta primers and 13 Jbeta primers. Using immunoSEQ multiplex PCR, the repertoire was profiled, and TCRdb retains in-frame clones only, with some absent. The profile shows around 190,000 clones, 75% to 90% of them singletons. Sequencing was performed on PBMCs. The receptors come from a boy aged 2 to 9 in good health and CMV-seronegative.

As regards this clone: Mismatch with germline at one junction end may stem from a read error. The gene calls are TRBV7-9 and TRBJ1-6; D call uncertain. The CDR3 has 14 residues. Germline CDR1 is SEHNR and CDR2 is FQNEAQ (reference sequence). The CDR3 sequence is CSSSLPGSNSPLHF. The CDR3 DNA follows: TGTTCCAGCAGCTTACCGGGTAGTAATTCACCCCTCCACTTT.

V usage is TRBV5-1 and J usage is TRBJ2-1; D may be TRBD1 (5 bases). Trimming stripped 4 bases from V and 5 bases from J, with 10 bases between. Germline CDR1 reads SGHRS; CDR2 reads YFSETQ. The CDR3 length is 13 residues. Here the CDR3 DNA reads TGCGCCAGCAGCCCCTCAGGGAACAATGAGCAGTTCTTC. Translating gives CASSPSGNNEQFF.

This clone was observed a handful of times. The rearrangement joins TRBV5-1 to TRBJ1-4; TRBD1 matches at 7 bases. The CDR3 loop spans 15 amino acids. With V trimmed by 6 bases and J by 5 bases, 10 bases remained unmatched. Germline V gene lookup returns CDR1 SGHRS and CDR2 YFSETQ. CDR3: CASNFLGQQNEKLFF. As DNA, the CDR3 is TGCGCCAGCAATTTCTTGGGACAGCAAAATGAAAAACTGTTTTTT.

This clone was picked up a small number of times. This chain joins TRBV4-2 and TRBJ1-1, with a tentative D call TRBD1 (5 bases). The CDR3 length is 15 residues. Per germline, CDR1 LGHNA and CDR2 YNFKEQ. V dropped 4 bases and J dropped 2 bases, with 14 bases sitting between them. The CDR3 DNA reads TGTGCCAGCAGCCTCGGGGGAACAGCTAACACTGAAGCTTTCTTT. Translating gives CASSLGGTANTEAFF.

This clone was seen only once. This sequence joins TRBV30 and TRBJ1-2; D may be TRBD1 (5 bases). Germline CDR1 is GTSNPN and CDR2 is SVGIG (reference sequence). Trimming shortened V by 2 bases and J by 3 bases, and 10 bases separated the two germline ends. This CDR3 spans 13 amino acids. The CDR3 coding sequence is TGTGCCTGGAGTACCCTGACAGACTATGGCTACACCTTC. It specifies CAWSTLTDYGYTF. The full variable domain, with the rest looked up from reference TRBV30 and TRBJ1-2, is SQTIHQWPATLVQPVGSPLSLECTVEGTSNPNLYWYRQAAGRGLQLLFYSVGIGQISSEVPQNLSASRPQDRQFILSSKKLLLSDSGFYLCAWSTLTDYGYTFGSGTRLTVV.

In this sample, this clone turned up once. This chain uses TRBV10-1 with TRBJ2-3, with 7 bases that match TRBD1. Germline CDR1 is WNHNN and CDR2 is SYGVQD (reference sequence). V lost 4 bases and J lost 0; bases outside the gene matches: 4. The CDR3 spans 15 residues. CDR3 sequence: CASSVGTESTDTQYF. The CDR3 coding sequence is TGCGCCAGCAGTGTCGGGACAGAGAGCACAGATACGCAGTATTTT.

This clone was detected only once. The chain is built from TRBV19 and TRBJ1-1; 8 bases align to TRBD1. Looked up from germline, CDR1 is LNHDA and CDR2 is SQIVND (reference sequence). The CDR3 spans 14 residues. V shed 7 bases and J 5 bases; nucleotides not matched to a gene: 9. The CDR3 protein is CASTEGQGKTEAFF. Here the CDR3 DNA reads TGTGCCAGTACTGAAGGACAGGGCAAGACTGAAGCTTTCTTT.

The CDR3 nucleotides are TGTGCCAGCAGGGCGACTAGCGGGCAGAGGCTGTTTTTT. Its protein is CASRATSGQRLFF. The V call is TRBV28, the J call TRBJ2-2; 10 nucleotides match TRBD2. The length of the CDR3 is 13 residues. CDR1 is MDHEN, CDR2 SYDVKM, per germline. The junction had 8 bases not matched to a gene; V was cut back by 6 bases and J by 13 bases.